This T cell receptor (beta chain) was identified during a study of shared clonotypes between healthy human individuals. Findings and caveats of the study: Having only a few donors restricted how much genetic and exposure-history diversity was captured. Tissue TCR repertoires likely differ from these blood-only repertoires. Clonotype sharing among the donors was expected to vary with sequencing depth.

Naive CD8 isolation took CD45RO-negative cells positively selected for CCR7 and excluded terminally differentiated effector memory CD45RA+ cells. The V gene's germline CDR1 is MNHEY and CDR2 SVGAGI. The germline V and J ends were trimmed by 7 bases and 6 bases, with 15 bases remaining between them. The CDR3 consists of 13 residues. Comment on this clone: Its antigen is undetermined. Other DNA sequences in the sample encode the same CDR3.

Assay used: immunoSEQ multiplex PCR; TCRdb lists only in-frame clones, some missing. Counted here are 2 million to 2.5 million clones, over 85% occurring once; the ten biggest clones make up 0.85% to 1.3%. The sequencing sample was made of naive CD8+ T cells sorted from blood. The chain has TRBV6-5 and TRBJ1-2; TRBD1 might be the D (5 bases). The sequence was obtained from a man between 18 and 35 years old in good health. The CDR3 protein is CASTPAGRDGYTF. The CDR3 nucleotides are TGTGCCAGCACTCCGGCGGGGCGAGATGGCTACACCTTC.